This TCR beta chain was recorded in a study of T cells in Graves' hyperthyroidism and ophthalmopathy. Trimming pared 5 bases from V and 3 bases from J, leaving 17 bases between. The germline CDR1 and CDR2 sequences are DFQATT and SNEGSKA (reference sequence). The CDR3 sequence is 14 residues long. There are many counts of this clonotype. Regions amplified from RNA transcripts were the TCR beta CDR3 regions. The study used the HTBI primer set for a first-round RT-PCR of the TCR CDR3. Using its own MiXCR run on the multiplex PCR reads, TCRdb lists one record per CDR3 protein. The sample has about 270,000 distinct CDR3 sequences, 25% to 30% seen once.

Sequencing input: blood. The clonotype was recovered from a man aged 40-50 years with Graves' hyperthyroidism that later progressed to Graves' ophthalmopathy. The rearrangement joins TRBV20-1 to TRBJ2-7; D is ambiguous. CDR3 nucleotide sequence: TGCAGTGCTCCGCCGGGCAGTAGCTTCTACGAGCAGTACTTC. Translation: CSAPPGSSFYEQYF.